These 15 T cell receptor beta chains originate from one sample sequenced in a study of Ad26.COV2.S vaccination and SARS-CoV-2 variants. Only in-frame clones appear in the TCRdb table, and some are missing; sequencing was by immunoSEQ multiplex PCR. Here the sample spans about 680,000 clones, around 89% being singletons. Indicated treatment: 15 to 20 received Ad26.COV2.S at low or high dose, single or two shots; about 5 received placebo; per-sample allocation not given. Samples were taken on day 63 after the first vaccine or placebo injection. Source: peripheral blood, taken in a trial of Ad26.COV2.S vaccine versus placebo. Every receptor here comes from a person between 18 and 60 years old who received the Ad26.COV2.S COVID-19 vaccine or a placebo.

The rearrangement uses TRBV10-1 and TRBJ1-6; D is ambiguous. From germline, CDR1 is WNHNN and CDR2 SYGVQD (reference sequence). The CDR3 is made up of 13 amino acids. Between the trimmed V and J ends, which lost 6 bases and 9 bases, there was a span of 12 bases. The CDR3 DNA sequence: TGCGCCAGCAGCGCCATAGGACCTTCACCCCTCCACTTT. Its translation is CASSAIGPSPLHF.

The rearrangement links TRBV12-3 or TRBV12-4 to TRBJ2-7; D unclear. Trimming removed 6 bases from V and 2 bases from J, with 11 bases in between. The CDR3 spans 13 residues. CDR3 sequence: CASRRTTPYEQYF. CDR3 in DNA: TGTGCCAGCAGGAGGACGACACCCTACGAGCAGTACTTC.

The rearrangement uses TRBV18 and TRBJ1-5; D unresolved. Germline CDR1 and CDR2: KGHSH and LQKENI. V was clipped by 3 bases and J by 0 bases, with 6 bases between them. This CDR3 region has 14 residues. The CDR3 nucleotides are TGTGCCAGCTCACCCAGTTATAGCAATCAGCCCCAGCATTTT. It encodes CASSPSYSNQPQHF.

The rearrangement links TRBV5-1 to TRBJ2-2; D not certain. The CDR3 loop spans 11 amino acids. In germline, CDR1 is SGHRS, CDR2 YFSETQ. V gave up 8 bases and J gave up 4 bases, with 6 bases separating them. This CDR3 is CASKGTGELFF. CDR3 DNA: TGCGCCAGTAAGGGCACCGGGGAGCTGTTTTTT.

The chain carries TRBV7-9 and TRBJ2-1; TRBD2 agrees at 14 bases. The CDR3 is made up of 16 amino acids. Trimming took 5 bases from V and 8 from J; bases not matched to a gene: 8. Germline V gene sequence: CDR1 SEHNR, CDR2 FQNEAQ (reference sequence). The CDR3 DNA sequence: TGTGCCAGCAGCCTCCTGTCGACTAGCGGGAGGGATGAGCAGTTCTTC. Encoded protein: CASSLLSTSGRDEQFF. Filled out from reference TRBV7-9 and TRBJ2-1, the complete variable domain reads DTGVSQNPRHKITKRGQNVTFRCDPISEHNRLYWYRQTLGQGPEFLTYFQNEAQLEKSRLLSDRFSAERPKGSFSTLEIQRTEQGDSAMYLCASSLLSTSGRDEQFFGPGTRLTVL.

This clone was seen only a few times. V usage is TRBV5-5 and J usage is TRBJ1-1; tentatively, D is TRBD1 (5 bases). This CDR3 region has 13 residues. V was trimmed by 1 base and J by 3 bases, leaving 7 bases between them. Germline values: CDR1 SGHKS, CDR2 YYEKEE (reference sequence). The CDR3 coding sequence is TGTGCCAGCAGCTTGCAGGGTCACACTGAAGCTTTCTTT. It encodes CASSLQGHTEAFF.

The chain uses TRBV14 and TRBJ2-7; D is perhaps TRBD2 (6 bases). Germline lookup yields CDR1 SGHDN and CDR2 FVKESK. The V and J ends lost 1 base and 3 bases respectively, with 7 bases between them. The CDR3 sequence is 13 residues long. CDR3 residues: CASSQGRGYEQYF. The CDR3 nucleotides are TGTGCCAGCAGCCAAGGGAGGGGCTACGAGCAGTACTTC.

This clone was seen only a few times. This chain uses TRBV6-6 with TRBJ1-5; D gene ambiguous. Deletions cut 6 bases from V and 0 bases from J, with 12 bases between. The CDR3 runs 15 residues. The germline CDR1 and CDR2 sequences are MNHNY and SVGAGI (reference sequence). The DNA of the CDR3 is TGTGCCAGCAGCCTACACCCCTATAGCAATCAGCCCCAGCATTTT. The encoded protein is CASSLHPYSNQPQHF.

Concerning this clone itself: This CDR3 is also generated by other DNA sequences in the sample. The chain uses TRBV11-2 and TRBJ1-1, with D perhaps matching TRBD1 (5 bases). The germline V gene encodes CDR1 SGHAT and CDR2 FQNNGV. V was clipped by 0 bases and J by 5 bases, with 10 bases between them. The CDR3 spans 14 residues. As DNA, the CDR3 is TGTGCCAGCAGCTTAGAGGTTGGGGGAACTGAAGCTTTCTTT. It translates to CASSLEVGGTEAFF.

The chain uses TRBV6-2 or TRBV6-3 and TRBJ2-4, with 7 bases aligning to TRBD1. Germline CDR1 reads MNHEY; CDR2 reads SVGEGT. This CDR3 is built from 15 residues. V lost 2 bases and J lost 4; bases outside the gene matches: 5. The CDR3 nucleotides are TGTGCCAGCAGTTACGCGACAGGGTTTAAAAACATTCAGTACTTC. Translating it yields CASSYATGFKNIQYF.

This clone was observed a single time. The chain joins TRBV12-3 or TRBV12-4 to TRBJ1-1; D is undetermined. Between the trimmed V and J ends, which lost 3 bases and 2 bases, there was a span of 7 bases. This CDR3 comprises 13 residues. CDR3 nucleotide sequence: TGTGCCAGCAGTTTTGCCACCAACACTGAAGCTTTCTTT. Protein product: CASSFATNTEAFF.

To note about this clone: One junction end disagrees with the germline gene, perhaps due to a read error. The CDR3 region is CASSQRPGQETQYF. The CDR3 DNA is TGTGCTAGCAGCCAGAGACCAGGACAAGAGACCCAGTACTTC. V and J are TRBV7-7 and TRBJ2-5; D is ambiguous. This CDR3 contains 14 residues. Germline V gene sequence: CDR1 SSHAT, CDR2 FNYEAQ (reference sequence).

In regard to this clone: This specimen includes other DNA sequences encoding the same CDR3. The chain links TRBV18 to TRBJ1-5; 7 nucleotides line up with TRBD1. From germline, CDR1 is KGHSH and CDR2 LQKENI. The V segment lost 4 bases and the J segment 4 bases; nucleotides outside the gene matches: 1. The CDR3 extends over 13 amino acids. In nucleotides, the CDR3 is TGTGCCAGCTCACTGGACAGGAATCAGCCCCAGCATTTT. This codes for CASSLDRNQPQHF.

CDR3 region: CASIIVPGSNSPLHF. The CDR3 region has the DNA TGCGCCAGCATCATTGTACCGGGCTCGAATTCACCCCTCCACTTT. This chain uses TRBV5-1 with TRBJ1-6; no firm D call. The V gene lost 6 bases and the J gene lost 7 bases, with 17 bases spanning the gap. This CDR3 contains 15 residues. CDR1 and CDR2 from the germline V gene are SGHRS and YFSETQ.

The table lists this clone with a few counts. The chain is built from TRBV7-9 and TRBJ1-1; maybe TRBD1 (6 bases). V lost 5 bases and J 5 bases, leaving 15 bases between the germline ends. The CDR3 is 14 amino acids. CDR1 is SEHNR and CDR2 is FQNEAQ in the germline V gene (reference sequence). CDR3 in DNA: TGTGCCAGCAGCGTTACAGGGTTAGGAACTGAAGCTTTCTTT. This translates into CASSVTGLGTEAFF.